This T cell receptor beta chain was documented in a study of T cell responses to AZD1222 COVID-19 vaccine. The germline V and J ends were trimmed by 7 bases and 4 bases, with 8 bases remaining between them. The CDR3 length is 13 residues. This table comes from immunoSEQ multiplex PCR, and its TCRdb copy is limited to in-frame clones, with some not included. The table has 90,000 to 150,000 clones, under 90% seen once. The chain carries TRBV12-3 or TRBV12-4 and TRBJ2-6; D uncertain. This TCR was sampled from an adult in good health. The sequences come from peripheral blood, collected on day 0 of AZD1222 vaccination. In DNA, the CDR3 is TGTGCCAGCACCTATAAGGGGGCCAACGTCCTGACTTTC. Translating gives CASTYKGANVLTF.